Here is one T cell receptor beta chain with its context. Antigen: not known. Clones were sequenced by immunoSEQ multiplex PCR, and TCRdb holds only the in-frame ones, with some missing. In the table there are 150,000 to 200,000 clones, 85% to 95% of which are singletons. The sample is drawn from a study of T cell responses to AZD1222 COVID-19 vaccine. Study findings and constraints: Females made up more of the donors, who were largely white British, and clonal diversity may have come out too low. Variant regions that are unmutated are reportedly the target of nearly half of spike-specific TCRs.

This sequence was found in an adult in good health. This material consisted of peripheral blood, taken on day 0 of AZD1222 vaccination.

This chain's CDR3 is CATSAGIANYGYTF. CDR3 DNA: TGTGCCACCAGCGCTGGTATAGCTAACTATGGCTACACCTTC. This chain links TRBV24-1 with TRBJ1-2; no clear D gene. Trimming took 7 bases from V and 0 from J, leaving 11 bases between them. Germline V gene sequence: CDR1 KGHDR, CDR2 SFDVKD. The CDR3 is made up of 14 amino acids.